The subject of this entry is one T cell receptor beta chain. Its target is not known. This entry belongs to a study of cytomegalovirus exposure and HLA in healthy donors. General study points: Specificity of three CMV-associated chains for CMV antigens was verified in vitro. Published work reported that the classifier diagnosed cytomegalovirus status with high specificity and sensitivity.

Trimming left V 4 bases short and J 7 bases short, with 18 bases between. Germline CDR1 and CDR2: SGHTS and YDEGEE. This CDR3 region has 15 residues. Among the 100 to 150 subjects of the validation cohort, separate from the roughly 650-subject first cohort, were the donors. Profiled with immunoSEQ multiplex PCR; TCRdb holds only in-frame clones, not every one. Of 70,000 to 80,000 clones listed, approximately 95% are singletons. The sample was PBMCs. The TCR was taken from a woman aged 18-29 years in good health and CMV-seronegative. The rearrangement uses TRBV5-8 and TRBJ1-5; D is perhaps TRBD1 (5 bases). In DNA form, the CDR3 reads TGTGCCAGCAGCCCGGGCCAGGGATTCGGGCAGCCCCAGCATTTT. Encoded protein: CASSPGQGFGQPQHF.